The 16 T cell receptor beta chains reported below all come from one sample, sequenced in a study of human T cells and chemical hapten exposure. The time point: patch test 1, 2 weeks after DPC sensitization. The treatment denotes: therapeutic diphenylcyclopropenone sensitization with weekly scalp DPC. One entry per CDR3 protein results from TCRdb running MiXCR on the RACE reads. The table includes tens of thousands of distinct CDR3 sequences, 30% to 35% detected once. Specimen: whole blood, collected in connection with sensitization to the hapten diphenylcyclopropenone (DPC). The receptors were gathered from a man aged 40-55 years with alopecia areata. Some clones in this sample may be carry-over from other donors' samples.

CDR3 coding DNA: TGTGCCAGCTCACCCTTTACTAGCGGGGACAATGAGCAGTTCTTC. The encoded protein is CASSPFTSGDNEQFF. The rearrangement joins TRBV18 to TRBJ2-1; 10 bases align to TRBD2. Germline lookup yields CDR1 KGHSH and CDR2 LQKENI. J lost 5 bases, V lost 3 bases, and 4 bases had no gene match. The CDR3 consists of 15 residues.

The chain links TRBV3-1 to TRBJ2-7; D gene unclear. CDR3 length: 17 residues. Germline V lookup: CDR1 LGHDT, CDR2 YNNKEL (reference sequence). V was cut by 0 bases and J by 0 bases, with 15 bases left in between. CDR3 protein: CASSQDPTPAYSYEQYF. CDR3 in DNA: TGTGCCAGCAGCCAAGACCCGACCCCAGCGTACTCCTACGAGCAGTACTTC.

This clonotype was counted many times. J is TRBJ2-1 and V is TRBV15; possible D gene TRBD2, 6 bases. Germline loops: CDR1 LNHNV, CDR2 YYDKDF (reference sequence). Trimming took 0 bases from V and 9 from J, leaving 15 bases between them. The CDR3 length is 15 residues. CDR3 protein: CATSRDRGVGAEQFF. The CDR3 DNA reads TGTGCCACCAGCAGAGATCGCGGGGTTGGAGCTGAGCAGTTCTTC.

V usage is TRBV7-2 and J usage is TRBJ2-7; 8 bases match TRBD2. There are 15 residues in the CDR3. Unmatched junction bases numbered 7, after V lost 2 bases and J lost 4 bases. Per the germline V gene, CDR1 is SGHTA and CDR2 is FQGNSA. CDR3 residues: CASSLRAGVGYEQYF. The CDR3 region has the DNA TGTGCCAGCAGCTTACGAGCGGGAGTGGGGTACGAGCAGTACTTC.

This rearrangement joins TRBV25-1 to TRBJ1-1, with D uncertain. Trimming shortened V by 2 bases and J by 1 base, and 8 bases separated the two germline ends. CDR3 length equals 14 residues. Germline CDR1 reads MGHDK; CDR2 reads SYGVNS. The CDR3 DNA reads TGTGCCAGCAGTGAAGAGGCGAGGAACACTGAAGCTTTCTTT. Protein product: CASSEEARNTEAFF.

This clonotype was seen a few times. CDR3 in DNA: TGTGCCAGCAGCACAGGGGAGTCCTACGAGCAGTACTTC. Translating it yields CASSTGESYEQYF. The rearrangement links TRBV13 to TRBJ2-7; 7 nucleotides line up with TRBD1. The CDR3 extends over 13 amino acids. The V segment lost 5 bases and the J segment 1 base; nucleotides outside the gene matches: 2. Germline values: CDR1 PRHDT, CDR2 FYEKMQ (reference sequence).

The chain employs TRBV20-1 and TRBJ2-7, with TRBD2 as a possible D gene (5 bases). Germline CDR1 DFQATT, CDR2 SNEGSKA (reference sequence). This CDR3 comprises 14 residues. Trimming cost V 6 bases and J 5 bases, with 20 bases left between them. The DNA of the CDR3 is TGCAGTGCACCTAAACTAGGAATTCACGACGAGCAGTACTTC. Amino acid sequence: CSAPKLGIHDEQYF.

This clonotype was observed a handful of times. The chain has TRBV5-8 and TRBJ2-7; tentative D call: TRBD1 (5 bases). The CDR3 runs 14 residues. Per the germline V gene, CDR1 is SGHTS and CDR2 is YDEGEE. The V and J ends lost 0 bases and 7 bases respectively, with 14 bases between them. CDR3 region: CASSLVRAGHEQYF. In DNA form, the CDR3 reads TGTGCCAGCAGCTTGGTTCGTGCAGGGCATGAGCAGTACTTC.

This clonotype appeared once. The J gene is TRBJ1-1, the V gene TRBV5-6, with D perhaps matching TRBD1 (5 bases). This CDR3 region has 15 residues. Germline assignment: CDR1 SGHDT and CDR2 YYEEEE. V gave up 0 bases and J gave up 0 bases, with 9 bases separating them. CDR3 protein: CASSLAGTMNTEAFF. The CDR3 DNA is TGTGCCAGCAGCTTGGCGGGGACCATGAACACTGAAGCTTTCTTT.

The sample holds many counts of this clonotype. A read error may account for a junction end that differs from germline. The chain joins TRBV7-6 to TRBJ2-7; D call uncertain. The CDR3 has 12 residues. CDR1 and CDR2 from the germline V gene are SGHVS and FNYEAQ. The CDR3 DNA reads as TGTGCCAGCAGCTCTTCCCCCTCCGAGCGGTACTTC. Translated, it gives CASSSSPSERYF.

The rearrangement uses TRBV6-2 or TRBV6-3 and TRBJ2-1; D is possibly TRBD2 (5 bases). V was cut by 5 bases and J by 7 bases, with 21 bases left in between. This CDR3 is built from 16 residues. Germline assignment: CDR1 MNHEY and CDR2 SVGEGT. The CDR3 is CASSRAGERTKNEQFF. Written as DNA, the CDR3 is TGTGCCAGCAGTCGAGCCGGGGAAAGGACCAAGAATGAGCAGTTCTTC.

This chain uses TRBV20-1 with TRBJ2-3; D unclear. The germline CDR1 and CDR2 sequences are DFQATT and SNEGSKA (reference sequence). CDR3 length equals 15 residues. V was cut by 3 bases and J by 4 bases, with 17 bases left in between. The chain's CDR3 is CSARKDLIKSDTQYF. The CDR3 DNA reads TGCAGTGCTAGGAAGGACCTTATTAAATCAGATACGCAGTATTTT.

This sequence joins TRBV7-3 and TRBJ2-2, with D perhaps matching TRBD2 (6 bases). V shed 1 base and J shed 5 bases, with 8 bases lying between them. The CDR3 is 14 residues long. CDR1 is SGHTA and CDR2 is FQGTGA in the germline V gene. CDR3 DNA sequence: TGTGCCAGCAGCTTAATGGGGGGTACCGGGGAGCTGTTTTTT. This sequence encodes CASSLMGGTGELFF.

V usage is TRBV28 and J usage is TRBJ1-5; 8 bases line up with TRBD1. This CDR3 has 15 residues. V lost 3 bases, J lost 7 bases, and 8 bases stayed unmatched. CDR1 and CDR2 (germline): MDHEN, SYDVKM. CDR3 protein: CASSFGGAGGQPQHF. For the CDR3, the DNA is TGTGCCAGCAGTTTCGGGGGGGCAGGGGGCCAGCCCCAGCATTTT.

This clonotype came up once. The V gene is TRBV11-3, the J gene TRBJ2-3, with 8 bases lining up with TRBD1. CDR1 SGHNT and CDR2 YENEEA come from the germline V gene. This CDR3 spans 14 amino acids. The ends lost 6 bases at V and 1 base at J; junction bases unmatched: 3. The CDR3 DNA reads TGTGCCAGCAGTGACAGGGGTCGCACAGATACGCAGTATTTT. Protein product: CASSDRGRTDTQYF.

In its sample, this clonotype was seen a few times. The chain joins TRBV20-1 to TRBJ2-7, with a tentative D call TRBD2 (5 bases). The CDR3 has 11 residues. Germline CDR1 and CDR2: DFQATT and SNEGSKA (reference sequence). Trimming shortened V by 3 bases and J by 5 bases, and 8 bases separated the two germline ends. CDR3 sequence (DNA): TGCAGTGCTAGGAGGACTGACGAGCAGTACTTC. Amino acids: CSARRTDEQYF.